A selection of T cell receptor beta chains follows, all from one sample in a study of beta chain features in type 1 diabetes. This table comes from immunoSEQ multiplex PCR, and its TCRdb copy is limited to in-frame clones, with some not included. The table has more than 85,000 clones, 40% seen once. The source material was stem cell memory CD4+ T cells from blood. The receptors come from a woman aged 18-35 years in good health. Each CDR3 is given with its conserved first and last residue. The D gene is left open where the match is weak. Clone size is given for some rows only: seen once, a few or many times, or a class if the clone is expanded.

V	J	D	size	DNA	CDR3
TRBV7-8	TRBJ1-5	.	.	TGTGCCAGCAGCTTAGTGGGCAACAATCAGCCCCAGCATTTT	CASSLVGNNQPQHF
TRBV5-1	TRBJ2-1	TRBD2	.	TGCGCCAGCAGCTTGTACGCTAGCGGGATCAATGAGCAGTTCTTC	CASSLYASGINEQFF
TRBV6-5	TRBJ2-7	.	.	TGTGCCAGCAGTTACTCCTCCTCGACAGACGAGCAGTACTTC	CASSYSSSTDEQYF
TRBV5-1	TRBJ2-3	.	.	TGCGCCAGCAGCTTGGAGGGTGGGAGCCCAGATACGCAGTATTTT	CASSLEGGSPDTQYF
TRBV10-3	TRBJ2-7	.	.	TGTGCCATCAGTGGGGGCTTACTATTGAGGTCAGGCGAGCAGTACTTC	CAISGGLLLRSGEQYF
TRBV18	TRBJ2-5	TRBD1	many	TGTGCCAGCTCACCGACGGGACAGCGGGAGACCCAGTACTTC	CASSPTGQRETQYF
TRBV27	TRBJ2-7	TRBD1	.	TGTGCCAGCAGTTCACAGGGGGCGCAGCTCACCTACGAGCAGTACTTC	CASSSQGAQLTYEQYF
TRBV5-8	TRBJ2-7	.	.	TGTGCCAGCAGCTGGGGCCCCTACGAGCAGTACTTC	CASSWGPYEQYF
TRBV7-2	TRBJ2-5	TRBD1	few	TGTGCCAGCAGCTCAGGGGGCAGGGAGACCCAGTACTTC	CASSSGGRETQYF
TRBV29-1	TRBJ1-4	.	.	TGCAGCGTAGGCCGGAGGGCCGAAAATGAAAAACTGTTTTTT	CSVGRRAENEKLFF
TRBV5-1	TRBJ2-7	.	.	TGCGCCAGCAGCTTGAGGGGGACCCTTCTTTACGAGCAGTACTTC	CASSLRGTLLYEQYF
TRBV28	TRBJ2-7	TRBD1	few	TGTGCCAGCAGTTTAGGGGGACAGGGAACCTACGAGCAGTACTTC	CASSLGGQGTYEQYF
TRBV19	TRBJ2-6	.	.	TGTGCCAGTAGTACCTCAGGGCCCGGGGCCAACGTCCTGACTTTC	CASSTSGPGANVLTF
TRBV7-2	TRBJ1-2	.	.	TGTGCCAGCAGCTTCGCAGTCGGAGGAAACTATGGCTACACCTTC	CASSFAVGGNYGYTF
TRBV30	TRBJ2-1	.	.	TGTGCCTGGAGTGTCGGCCCGGGAGTACGGAATGAGCAGTTCTTC	CAWSVGPGVRNEQFF
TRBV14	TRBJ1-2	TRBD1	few	TGTGCCAGCAGCCGGGACAGGGCGAACTATGGCTACACCTTC	CASSRDRANYGYTF
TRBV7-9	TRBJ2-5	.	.	TGTGCCAGCAGCTTCAGGGGAGGGGCCCAGTACTTC	CASSFRGGAQYF
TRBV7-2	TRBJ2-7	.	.	TGTGCCAGCAGCATCTTTCGGAGCTACGAGCAGTACTTC	CASSIFRSYEQYF